These T cell receptor beta chains were read from a single sample in a study of blood T cell repertoires in COVID-19. Using immunoSEQ multiplex PCR, the repertoire was profiled, and TCRdb retains in-frame clones only, with some absent. The table has approximately 52,000 clones, around 86% seen once. Sequenced input: peripheral blood. The source of these receptors is a man in his sixties or seventies with acute or convalescent COVID-19. The CDR3 runs from the conserved cysteine through the conserved F or W. D genes are given only for firm matches. Rows give clone size only sometimes, using once, few, many, or a class for an expanded clone.

>.|.|TRBV7-9|TRBJ1-1
CASSPEVTREAFF
TGTGCCAGCAGCCCCGAGGTCACTAGGGAAGCTTTCTTT
>TRBD1|medium-sized|TRBV6-2/TRBV6-3|TRBJ1-2
CASTPPPGQEYNYGGYTF
TGTGCCAGCACCCCCCCACCGGGACAGGAGTACAACTATGGTGGCTACACCTTC
>TRBD1|.|TRBV7-8|TRBJ2-2
CATPGQPNTGELFF
TGTGCCACTCCGGGACAGCCGAACACCGGGGAGCTGTTTTTT
>TRBD1|.|TRBV19|TRBJ2-5
CASRDRGQVAETQYF
TGTGCCAGTAGAGACAGGGGACAAGTCGCGGAGACCCAGTACTTC
>.|.|TRBV7-6|TRBJ2-1
CASSLQGYYNEQFF
TGTGCCAGCAGCTTACAGGGTTATTACAATGAGCAGTTCTTC
>TRBD2|.|TRBV18|TRBJ2-5
CASSSGTSGKLQETQYF
TGTGCCAGCTCATCCGGGACTAGCGGGAAACTTCAAGAGACCCAGTACTTC
>TRBD1|.|TRBV2|TRBJ1-2
CASSRDRGYGYTF
TGTGCCAGCAGTCGGGACAGAGGCTATGGCTACACCTTC
>.|.|TRBV20-1|TRBJ2-6
CSASNPSWVTGANVLTF
TGCAGTGCTAGTAATCCTAGTTGGGTAACTGGGGCCAACGTCCTGACTTTC
>TRBD1|.|TRBV15|TRBJ1-2
CATSRGSGTGLKAYGYTF
TGTGCCACCAGCAGAGGCTCCGGGACAGGGCTTAAAGCCTATGGCTACACCTTC
>.|once|TRBV11-2|TRBJ2-7
CASSKEQVTTYEQYF
TGTGCCAGCAGCAAAGAACAGGTCACCACCTACGAGCAGTACTTC
>.|.|TRBV27|TRBJ2-2
CASSAIPGSAGELFF
TGTGCCAGCAGTGCCATACCAGGGTCTGCCGGGGAGCTGTTTTTT
>TRBD1|.|TRBV19|TRBJ1-6
CASSGWDRVSPLHF
TGTGCCAGTAGTGGTTGGGACAGGGTATCACCCCTCCACTTT
>.|.|TRBV27|TRBJ1-5
CASSETGPSQPQHF
TGTGCCAGCAGTGAGACAGGCCCTTCTCAGCCCCAGCATTTT
>.|.|TRBV6-5|TRBJ1-5
CASRSYQGNQPQHF
TGTGCCAGCAGGAGTTACCAGGGAAATCAGCCCCAGCATTTT
>.|.|TRBV4-2|TRBJ1-1
CASSQDYGTEAEAFF
TGTGCCAGCAGCCAGGACTACGGGACGGAGGCTGAAGCTTTCTTT
>.|.|TRBV14|TRBJ2-5
CASSQGLRGYGETQYF
TGTGCCAGCAGCCAGGGCTTGAGGGGGTACGGTGAGACCCAGTACTTC
>.|.|TRBV7-7|TRBJ2-5
CASSPNGRGETQYF
TGTGCCAGCAGCCCGAACGGGAGAGGAGAGACCCAGTACTTC
>.|few|TRBV4-3|TRBJ1-1
CASSQDRNTEAFF
TGCGCCAGCAGCCAAGATCGGAACACTGAAGCTTTCTTT
>.|many|TRBV3-1/TRBV3-2|TRBJ2-5
CASSQSAGVGLETQYF
TGTGCCAGCAGCCAATCCGCAGGGGTCGGTTTAGAGACCCAGTACTTC
>.|.|TRBV7-9|TRBJ1-1
CASSLDNSRAAFF
TGTGCCAGCAGCTTAGACAATTCGCGGGCAGCTTTCTTT
>TRBD1|.|TRBV18|TRBJ2-2
CASSRVQGARRELFF
TGTGCCAGCTCACGAGTGCAGGGGGCGCGTAGAGAGCTGTTTTTT
>TRBD1|.|TRBV19|TRBJ1-5
CASSTDRASNQPQHF
TGTGCCAGTAGTACAGACAGGGCGAGCAATCAGCCCCAGCATTTT
>.|.|TRBV30|TRBJ1-5
CAWDRRRGQPQHF
TGTGCCTGGGACAGGAGGCGAGGTCAGCCCCAGCATTTT
>.|.|TRBV20-1|TRBJ1-2
CSVGLTGGYTF
TGCAGTGTCGGTCTCACGGGAGGCTACACCTTC
>.|.|TRBV5-5|TRBJ1-5
CASGQGINQPQHF
TGTGCCAGCGGCCAGGGGATCAATCAGCCCCAGCATTTT
>.|.|TRBV20-1|TRBJ1-2
CSASVRGFYGYTF
TGCAGTGCTAGTGTCAGGGGATTCTATGGCTACACCTTC
>.|.|TRBV5-1|TRBJ1-1
CASSLVGMNTEAFF
TGCGCCAGCAGCTTGGTCGGGATGAACACTGAAGCTTTCTTT
>TRBD2|.|TRBV5-4|TRBJ2-1
CASSSTSGVYNEQFF
TGTGCCAGCAGCTCTACTAGCGGGGTATACAATGAGCAGTTCTTC
>.|.|TRBV18|TRBJ1-4
CASQSTSTNEKLFF
TGTGCCAGCCAATCCACATCAACTAATGAAAAACTGTTTTTT
>TRBD1|.|TRBV28|TRBJ1-1
CASVRQGKNTEAFF
TGTGCCAGCGTAAGACAGGGGAAAAACACTGAAGCTTTCTTT
>.|.|TRBV14|TRBJ2-3
CASSQPTWYTDTQYF
TGTGCCAGCAGCCAACCTACCTGGTACACAGATACGCAGTATTTT
>.|.|TRBV4-3|TRBJ2-1
CASSQALAPYNEQFF
TGCGCCAGCAGCCAAGCCCTAGCGCCTTACAATGAGCAGTTCTTC
>TRBD1|once|TRBV5-1|TRBJ2-7
CASSWAQGQGYEQYF
TGCGCCAGCAGCTGGGCCCAGGGACAGGGGTACGAGCAGTACTTC
>TRBD2|once|TRBV3-1/TRBV3-2|TRBJ2-5
CASSQESGERGQETQYF
TGTGCCAGCAGCCAAGAAAGCGGGGAGCGGGGACAAGAGACCCAGTACTTC
>TRBD1|.|TRBV24-1|TRBJ1-2
CATSDSGQGALSYGYTF
TGTGCCACCAGTGATTCCGGACAGGGAGCTTTAAGCTATGGCTACACCTTC
>TRBD1|.|TRBV19|TRBJ2-5
CASSGSGTGWSETQYF
TGTGCCAGTAGTGGATCCGGGACAGGATGGTCAGAGACCCAGTACTTC
>TRBD2|.|TRBV20-1|TRBJ2-7
CSASPGGSYEQYF
TGCAGTGCTAGTCCGGGAGGCTCCTACGAGCAGTACTTC
>TRBD1|.|TRBV28|TRBJ1-5
CASSFRQGARSNQPQHF
TGTGCCAGCAGTTTCCGTCAGGGGGCTCGTAGCAATCAGCCCCAGCATTTT
>.|few|TRBV12-5|TRBJ1-3
CASGSQPGTLLF
TGTGCTAGTGGTTCGCAGCCCGGGACACTGCTTTTT
>TRBD1|.|TRBV18|TRBJ2-1
CASSPPAGTGYNEQFF
TGTGCCAGCTCACCACCGGCCGGGACAGGGTACAATGAGCAGTTCTTC
>.|.|TRBV5-4|TRBJ1-4
CASSWYGTRGGNEKLFF
TGTGCCAGCAGCTGGTACGGGACGCGGGGAGGGAATGAAAAACTGTTTTTT
>TRBD2|.|TRBV6-5|TRBJ2-7
CASSSAGLAQEKEYF
TGTGCCAGCAGTTCCGCGGGACTAGCGCAGGAAAAGGAGTACTTC
>.|.|TRBV18|TRBJ2-4
CASSPRSSFSPSAKNIQYF
TGTGCCAGCTCACCCCGGAGTAGTTTTTCCCCTTCGGCCAAAAACATTCAGTACTTC
>.|.|TRBV7-9|TRBJ2-5
CASSQAYRAQETQYF
TGTGCCAGCAGCCAGGCGTACAGGGCCCAAGAGACCCAGTACTTC
>.|.|TRBV4-3|TRBJ1-4
CASSKTVNEKLFF
TGCGCCAGCAGCAAGACAGTCAATGAAAAACTGTTTTTT
>TRBD1|once|TRBV19|TRBJ1-5
CASIPPGQGSNQPQHF
TGTGCCAGTATCCCTCCGGGACAGGGGAGCAATCAGCCCCAGCATTTT
>TRBD2|.|TRBV6-2/TRBV6-3|TRBJ2-2
CASSYGTSGRSLSRELFF
TGTGCCAGCAGTTACGGGACTAGCGGGAGATCTCTTAGCCGGGAGCTGTTTTTT
>TRBD1|.|TRBV7-3|TRBJ1-2
CASAPMTGGDYGYTF
TGTGCCAGCGCGCCCATGACAGGGGGCGACTATGGCTACACCTTC
>TRBD2|.|TRBV3-1/TRBV3-2|TRBJ2-3
CASSQDRLRGRGADTQYF
TGTGCCAGCAGCCAAGACCGCCTCCGGGGGAGGGGAGCAGATACGCAGTATTTT
>.|.|TRBV28|TRBJ1-4
CASSLSATGEKLFF
TGTGCCAGCAGTCTCTCGGCCACGGGGGAAAAACTGTTTTTT
>.|.|TRBV6-1|TRBJ1-1
CASSEQLDEAFF
TGTGCCAGCAGTGAACAGCTAGATGAAGCTTTCTTT
>TRBD1|.|TRBV19|TRBJ1-2
CASSIGTGDSYTF
TGTGCCAGTAGTATCGGGACAGGGGACAGCTACACCTTC
>.|.|TRBV5-6|TRBJ2-7
CASSLRGRISYEQYF
TGTGCCAGCAGCTTGAGGGGTAGGATCTCCTACGAGCAGTACTTC
>TRBD1|.|TRBV7-8|TRBJ1-5
CASSPTGTGSQPQHF
TGTGCCAGCAGCCCCACCGGGACAGGGAGTCAGCCCCAGCATTTT
>.|.|TRBV9|TRBJ2-7
CASSVGLESSEQYF
TGTGCCAGCAGCGTAGGACTAGAGTCGTCCGAGCAGTACTTC